Below, one T cell receptor (beta chain) is given with its context. Its target is not known. Trimming removed 3 bases from V and 6 bases from J, with 15 bases in between. Looked up from germline, CDR1 is SEHNR and CDR2 is FQNEAQ (reference sequence). CDR3 length: 14 residues. Time point meaning: blood 4 weeks post-SBRT, at nephrectomy. Treatment given: 15 Gy SBRT to primary tumor, nephrectomy 4 weeks later. Method: immunoSEQ multiplex PCR; TCRdb's copy keeps in-frame clones and lacks some. Of about 83,000 clones in the sample, roughly 80% were seen once. This specimen belongs to a study of radiation and T cells in renal cell carcinoma. The study's findings and limits: In blood, top tumor clones expanded by 2 weeks, shrinking by 4.

The sequenced sample was blood, obtained from a patient whose treatment included radiotherapy and nephrectomy. V usage is TRBV7-9 and J usage is TRBJ2-7, with no clear D. The receptor was derived from a woman aged 55-69 years with renal cell carcinoma. The CDR3 here is CASSFEARWTEQYF. In DNA, the CDR3 is TGTGCCAGCAGCTTCGAGGCGCGGTGGACCGAGCAGTACTTC.